This T cell receptor beta chain was sequenced in a study of T cell repertoires and HLA-DP antigens. Study details: In vitro CD4+ alloreactivity was against HeLa-presented HLA-DP. Average DNA input: around 200 ng for CD137+CD4+ sorts, approximately 1,300 ng pre-culture. Study conclusions and caveats: Previously undetected clones averaged about 35% and 50% against the two alleles respectively.

CD4+ T cells were isolated untouched, 95% to 98% pure. Turning to this clone: Its antigen is unidentified.

The germline V gene encodes CDR1 SGHTA and CDR2 FQGTGA. V lost 5 bases to trimming and J lost 9 bases, with 17 bases between them. This CDR3 spans 14 amino acids. The data were produced by immunoSEQ multiplex PCR, yet TCRdb's version contains in-frame clones alone and is incomplete. The sample carries some 120,000 clones, about 92% recorded once. Sequencing used CD4+ T cells from PBMCs. This TCR derives from a woman aged 18 to 35 in good health and CMV-seronegative. The chain carries TRBV7-3 and TRBJ2-1, with a possible D match to TRBD2 (6 bases). The CDR3 sequence: CASSPSGEGGEQFF. CDR3 nucleotides: TGTGCCAGCAGCCCCAGTGGAGAGGGAGGTGAGCAGTTCTTC. Full variable domain (outside the CDR3, taken from reference TRBV7-3 and TRBJ2-1): GAGVSQTPSNKVTEKGKYVELRCDPISGHTALYWYRQSLGQGPEFLIYFQGTGAADDSGLPNDRFFAVRPEGSVSTLKIQRTERGDSAVYLCASSPSGEGGEQFFGPGTRLTVL.